Listed below are T cell receptor beta chains from one sample, sequenced in a study of T cell responses to AZD1222 COVID-19 vaccine. Method: immunoSEQ multiplex PCR; TCRdb's copy keeps in-frame clones and lacks some. The repertoire holds some 150,000 clones, with about 91% as singletons. The sample consisted of peripheral blood, taken on day 0 of MenACWY control vaccination. The receptors here all came from an adult in good health. Each CDR3 is given with its conserved first and last residue. The D gene is left open where the match is weak. Clone size is given for some rows only: seen once, a few or many times, or a class if the clone is expanded.

j_call d_call v_call clone_size cdr3_nt cdr3_aa
TRBJ1-5 NA TRBV10-1 once TGCGCCAGCAGTGGACAGGAAGGGTCGGGACAGCCCCAGCATTTT CASSGQEGSGQPQHF
TRBJ2-7 TRBD2 TRBV7-8 NA TGTGCCAGCAGCCCCTTCGAGAGCGGGAGCTCCTACGAGCAGTACTTC CASSPFESGSSYEQYF
TRBJ1-2 NA TRBV4-2 NA TGTGCCAGCAGCCAAGAGCAGGGTTGGACCTATGGCTACACCTTC CASSQEQGWTYGYTF
TRBJ1-1 TRBD1 TRBV7-2 NA TGTGCCAGCAGCTTAGGGCCGGACAGGGGTCCAGGTGAAGCTTTCTTT CASSLGPDRGPGEAFF
TRBJ2-3 TRBD2 TRBV3-1/TRBV3-2 NA TGTGCCAGCAGCCAGGGGACTAGCGGGGGGAGAACCACAGATACGCAGTATTTT CASSQGTSGGRTTDTQYF
TRBJ2-7 TRBD1 TRBV7-6 NA TGTGCCAGCAGCTTGACCGGGACAGGGGGCGAGCAGTACTTC CASSLTGTGGEQYF
TRBJ1-2 NA TRBV6-6 NA TGTGCCAGCAGTTACTCCGGACTTGACGGAGGCTACACCTTC CASSYSGLDGGYTF
TRBJ1-1 NA TRBV3-1/TRBV3-2 NA TGTGCCAGCAGCCGAAGAGGGGGCACTGAAGCTTTCTTT CASSRRGGTEAFF
TRBJ1-2 NA TRBV19 once TGTGCTTCAGGGGCAAGCTCTAATCATTATGGCTACACCTTC CASGASSNHYGYTF
TRBJ2-3 NA TRBV7-8 NA TGTGCCAGCAGCTTACGCGAAGGGGGGGAGTCCGATACGCAGTATTTT CASSLREGGESDTQYF
TRBJ2-2 TRBD2 TRBV5-1 NA TGCGCCAGCAGCTTGGATAGCGGGAGAGACACCGGGGAGCTGTTTTTT CASSLDSGRDTGELFF
TRBJ1-2 NA TRBV5-6 NA TGTGCCAGCAGCTTGGACCGTTCTAACTATGGCTACACCTTC CASSLDRSNYGYTF
TRBJ1-6 TRBD1 TRBV9 NA TGTGCCAGCAGCCAGGGACAGTTTAATTCACCCCTCCACTTT CASSQGQFNSPLHF
TRBJ1-5 NA TRBV5-1 NA TGCGCCAGCAGCTCGGTGGGAAATCAGCCCCAGCATTTT CASSSVGNQPQHF
TRBJ2-1 TRBD2 TRBV7-7 NA TGTGCTAGCAGCTTAGAATTAGCGGGGGGGTACAATGAGCAGTTCTTC CASSLELAGGYNEQFF
TRBJ1-5 NA TRBV7-2 NA TGTGCCAGCAACTCCGACCGTTCGGGGCCCCAGCATTTT CASNSDRSGPQHF
TRBJ2-1 NA TRBV5-6 few TGTGCCAGCAGCTGGGCCAATAGGCCCTACAATGAGCAGTTCTTC CASSWANRPYNEQFF
TRBJ2-7 TRBD1 TRBV29-1 few TGCAGCGTTGAACAAGGGACAGGGTCCCAGGAGCAGTACTTC CSVEQGTGSQEQYF
TRBJ1-5 NA TRBV7-6 NA TGTGCCAGCAGCTTAAGTGGGCCAGGCGGGAGGTCGCCCCAGCATTTT CASSLSGPGGRSPQHF
TRBJ2-5 NA TRBV27 NA TGTGCCAGCAGTCTCCGGACGCGGTTGGAGACCCAGTACTTC CASSLRTRLETQYF